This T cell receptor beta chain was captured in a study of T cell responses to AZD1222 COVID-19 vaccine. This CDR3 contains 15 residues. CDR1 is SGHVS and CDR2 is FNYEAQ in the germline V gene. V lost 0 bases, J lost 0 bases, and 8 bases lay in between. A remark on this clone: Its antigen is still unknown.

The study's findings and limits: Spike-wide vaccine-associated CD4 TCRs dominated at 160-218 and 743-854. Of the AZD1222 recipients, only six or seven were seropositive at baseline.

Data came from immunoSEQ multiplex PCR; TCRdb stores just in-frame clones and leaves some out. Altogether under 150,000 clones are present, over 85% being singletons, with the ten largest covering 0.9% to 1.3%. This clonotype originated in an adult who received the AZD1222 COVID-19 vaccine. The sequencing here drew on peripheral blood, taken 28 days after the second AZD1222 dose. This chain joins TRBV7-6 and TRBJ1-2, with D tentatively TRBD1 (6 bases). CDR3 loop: CASSLAEGANYGYTF. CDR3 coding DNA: TGTGCCAGCAGCTTAGCTGAGGGGGCTAACTATGGCTACACCTTC.